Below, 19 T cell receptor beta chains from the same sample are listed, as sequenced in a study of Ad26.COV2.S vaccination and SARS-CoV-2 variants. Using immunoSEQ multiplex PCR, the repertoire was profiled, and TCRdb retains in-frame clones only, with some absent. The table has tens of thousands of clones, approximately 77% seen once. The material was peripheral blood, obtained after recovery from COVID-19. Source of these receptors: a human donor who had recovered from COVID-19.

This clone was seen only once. The CDR3 DNA sequence: TGCGCCAGCAGTCAATCTGAGGTGCCCAAAACAGATACGCAGTATTTT. Protein sequence: CASSQSEVPKTDTQYF. V gene TRBV23-1 combines with J gene TRBJ2-3; D is undetermined. TRBV23-1 is flagged as an ORF with uncertain function. The CDR3 sequence is 16 residues long. V was pared by 0 bases and J by 3 bases, with 13 bases between.

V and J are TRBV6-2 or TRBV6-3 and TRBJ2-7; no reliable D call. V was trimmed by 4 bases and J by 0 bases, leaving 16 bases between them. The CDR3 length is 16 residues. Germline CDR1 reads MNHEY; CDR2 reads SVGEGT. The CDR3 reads CASSSHEWGSSYEQYF. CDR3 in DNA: TGTGCCAGCAGTTCCCATGAGTGGGGTAGCTCCTACGAGCAGTACTTC.

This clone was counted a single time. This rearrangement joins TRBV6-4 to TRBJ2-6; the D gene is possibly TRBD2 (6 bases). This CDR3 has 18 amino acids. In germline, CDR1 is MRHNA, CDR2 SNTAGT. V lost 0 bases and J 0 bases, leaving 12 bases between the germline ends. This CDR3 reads CASSDSTSGSSGANVLTF. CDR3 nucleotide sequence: TGTGCCAGCAGTGACTCGACCAGCGGGTCCTCTGGGGCCAACGTCCTGACTTTC.

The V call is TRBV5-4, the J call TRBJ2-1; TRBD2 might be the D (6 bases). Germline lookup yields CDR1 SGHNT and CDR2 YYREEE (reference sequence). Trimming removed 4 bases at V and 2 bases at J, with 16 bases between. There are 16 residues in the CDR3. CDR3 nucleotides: TGTGCCAGCAGCCGGGCACGAGCGGGTCCCTACAATGAGCAGTTCTTC. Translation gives CASSRARAGPYNEQFF.

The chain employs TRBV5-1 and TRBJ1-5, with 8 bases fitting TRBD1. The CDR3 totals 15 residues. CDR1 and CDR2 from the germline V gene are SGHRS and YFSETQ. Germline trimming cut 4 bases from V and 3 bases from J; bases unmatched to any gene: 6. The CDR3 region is CASSQGTGYNQPQHF. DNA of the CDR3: TGCGCCAGCAGCCAGGGGACAGGATACAATCAGCCCCAGCATTTT.

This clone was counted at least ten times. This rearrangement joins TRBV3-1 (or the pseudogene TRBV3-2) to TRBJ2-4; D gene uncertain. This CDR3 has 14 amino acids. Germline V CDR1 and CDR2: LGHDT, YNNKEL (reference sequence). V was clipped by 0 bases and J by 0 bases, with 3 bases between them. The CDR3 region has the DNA TGTGCCAGCAGCCAAGAGGGAGCCAAAAACATTCAGTACTTC. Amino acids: CASSQEGAKNIQYF.

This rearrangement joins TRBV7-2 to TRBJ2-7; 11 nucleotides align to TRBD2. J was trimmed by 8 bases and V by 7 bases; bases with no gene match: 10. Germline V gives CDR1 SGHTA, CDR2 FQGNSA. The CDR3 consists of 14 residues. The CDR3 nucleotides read TGTGCCAGCACCCTAAACATAGCGGGAGGGAAGCAGTACTTC. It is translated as CASTLNIAGGKQYF.

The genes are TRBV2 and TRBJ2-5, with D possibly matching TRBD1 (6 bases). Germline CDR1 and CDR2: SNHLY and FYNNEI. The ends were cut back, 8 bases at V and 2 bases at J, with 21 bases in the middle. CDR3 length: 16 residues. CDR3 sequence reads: CASASPGTRRQETQYF. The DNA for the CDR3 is TGTGCCAGCGCCTCCCCAGGGACAAGGAGACAAGAGACCCAGTACTTC.

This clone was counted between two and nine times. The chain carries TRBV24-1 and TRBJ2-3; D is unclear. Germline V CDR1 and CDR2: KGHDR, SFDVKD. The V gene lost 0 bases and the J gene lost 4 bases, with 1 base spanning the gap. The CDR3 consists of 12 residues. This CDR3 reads CATSDLSDTQYF. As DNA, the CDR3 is TGTGCCACCAGTGATTTGTCAGATACGCAGTATTTT.

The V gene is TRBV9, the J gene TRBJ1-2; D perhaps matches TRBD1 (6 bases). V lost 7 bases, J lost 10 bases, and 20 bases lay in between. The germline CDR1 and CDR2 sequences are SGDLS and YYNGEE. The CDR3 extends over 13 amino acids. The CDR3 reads CASCRVRGGDYTF. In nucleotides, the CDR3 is TGTGCCAGCTGTCGAGTCAGGGGAGGAGACTACACCTTC.

The DNA of the CDR3 is TGTGCCAGCAGCGTATGGAAAGGGGGCCAGGAAAAACTGTTTTTT. It is translated as CASSVWKGGQEKLFF. This chain joins TRBV9 and TRBJ1-4; 7 nucleotides agree with TRBD1. Per germline, CDR1 SGDLS and CDR2 YYNGEE. The CDR3 sequence is 15 residues long. V shed 1 base, J shed 8 bases, and the junction held 8 bases outside the gene matches. Based on the CDR3 plus reference TRBV9 and TRBJ1-4, the full variable domain is DSGVTQTPKHLITATGQRVTLRCSPRSGDLSVYWYQQSLDQGLQFLIQYYNGEERAKGNILERFSAQQFPDLHSELNLSSLELGDSALYFCASSVWKGGQEKLFFGSGTQLSVL.

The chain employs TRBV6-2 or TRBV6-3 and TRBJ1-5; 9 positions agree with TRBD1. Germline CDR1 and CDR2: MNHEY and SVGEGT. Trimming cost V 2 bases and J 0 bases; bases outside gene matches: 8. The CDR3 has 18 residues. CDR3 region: CASSYVGQGAYSNQPQHF. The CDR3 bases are TGTGCCAGCAGTTACGTGGGACAGGGTGCGTATAGCAATCAGCCCCAGCATTTT.

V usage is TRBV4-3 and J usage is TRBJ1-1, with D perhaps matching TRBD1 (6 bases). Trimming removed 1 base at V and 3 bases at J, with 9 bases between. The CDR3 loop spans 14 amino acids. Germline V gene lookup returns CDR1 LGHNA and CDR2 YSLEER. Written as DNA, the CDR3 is TGCGCCAGCAGCCAAGTAGCAGGGGACACTGAAGCTTTCTTT. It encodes CASSQVAGDTEAFF.

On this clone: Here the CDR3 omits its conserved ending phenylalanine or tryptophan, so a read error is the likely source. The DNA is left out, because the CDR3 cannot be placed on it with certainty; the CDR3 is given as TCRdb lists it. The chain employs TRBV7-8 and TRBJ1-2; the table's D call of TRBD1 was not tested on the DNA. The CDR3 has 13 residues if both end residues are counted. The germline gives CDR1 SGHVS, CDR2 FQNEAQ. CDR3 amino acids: CASSLADRIPTFV.

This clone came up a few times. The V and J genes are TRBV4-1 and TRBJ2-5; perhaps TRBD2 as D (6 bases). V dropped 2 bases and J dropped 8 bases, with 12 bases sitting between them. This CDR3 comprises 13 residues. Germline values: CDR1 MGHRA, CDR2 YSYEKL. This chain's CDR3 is CASSQWRGETQYF. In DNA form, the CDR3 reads TGCGCCAGCAGCCAATGGAGGGGTGAAACCCAGTACTTC.

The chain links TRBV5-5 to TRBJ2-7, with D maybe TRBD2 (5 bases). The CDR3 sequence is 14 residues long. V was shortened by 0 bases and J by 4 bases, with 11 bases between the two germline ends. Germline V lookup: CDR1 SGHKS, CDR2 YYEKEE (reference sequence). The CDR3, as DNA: TGTGCCAGCAGCTTGGTCCGGGAAACTTACGAGCAGTACTTC. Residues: CASSLVRETYEQYF. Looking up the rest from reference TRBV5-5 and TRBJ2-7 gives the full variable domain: DAGVTQSPTHLIKTRGQQVTLRCSPISGHKSVSWYQQVLGQGPQFIFQYYEKEERGRGNFPDRFSARQFPNYSSELNVNALLLGDSALYLCASSLVRETYEQYFGPGTRLTVT.

The CDR3 protein is CASSPARAGGFTDTQYF. CDR3 nucleotides: TGTGCCAGCAGCCCCGCCCGAGCGGGAGGCTTCACAGATACGCAGTATTTT. The chain links TRBV4-2 to TRBJ2-3, with 9 bases matching TRBD2. From germline, CDR1 is LGHNA and CDR2 YNFKEQ. CDR3 size: 17 residues. Germline trimming cut 4 bases from V and 2 bases from J; bases unmatched to any gene: 10.

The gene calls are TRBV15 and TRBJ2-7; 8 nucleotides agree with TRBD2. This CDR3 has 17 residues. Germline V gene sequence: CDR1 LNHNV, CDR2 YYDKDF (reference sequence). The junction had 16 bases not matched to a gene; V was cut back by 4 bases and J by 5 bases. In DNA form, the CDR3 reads TGTGCCACCAGCACTGAGATGAGCGGGAGTATCGTCCACGAGCAGTACTTC. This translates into CATSTEMSGSIVHEQYF.

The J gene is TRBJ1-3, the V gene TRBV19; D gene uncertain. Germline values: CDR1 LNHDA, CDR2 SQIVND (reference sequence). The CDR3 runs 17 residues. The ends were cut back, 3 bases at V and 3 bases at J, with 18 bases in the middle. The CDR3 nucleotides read TGTGCCAGTAGTATTGTAGGAGGAGCGGCTCTTGGAAACACCATATATTTT. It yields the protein CASSIVGGAALGNTIYF.